This record covers a single T cell receptor (beta chain). The V gene's germline CDR1 is LGHDT and CDR2 YNNKEL (reference sequence). This CDR3 region has 20 residues. Losses at the gene ends were 2 bases for V and 0 bases for J; bases not matched to a gene: 12. As processed by the authors: Nucleated cell number was recorded as an estimate derived from reference gene primer amplification. The table came from immunoSEQ multiplex PCR; TCRdb's copy has only in-frame clones and leaves some out. The DNA was the basis for D and trimming; V, J and clone size are from that table. The sample consists of around 170,000 clones, roughly 83% of them appearing once. This sample stems from a study of blood T cell repertoires in COVID-19. Study information: Donors in the United States, Italy and Spain gave samples during acute or convalescent COVID-19.

The chain joins TRBV3-1 (or the pseudogene TRBV3-2) to TRBJ2-6; 8 bases fit TRBD1. Sequencing used peripheral blood. The clonotype was recovered from a human donor in a cohort sampled during active COVID-19. CDR3 DNA sequence: TGTGCCAGCAGCCAACCAAGTAGGACAGGGATACTCTCTGGGGCCAACGTCCTGACTTTC. It codes for CASSQPSRTGILSGANVLTF.